Presented here are 28 T cell receptor beta chains from one specimen sequenced in a study of beta chain features in type 1 diabetes. Study-wide findings and caveats: People with Type 1 diabetes carried modestly yet significantly shorter TCRB CDR3s in all four CD4+ subsets.

Their antigens remain unidentified. Reverse transcribing all isolated RNA meant expressed TCRB transcripts were sequenced. Sequencing used immunoSEQ multiplex PCR; TCRdb keeps in-frame clones, though not all of them. The sample consists of about 250,000 clones, approximately 10% of them appearing once. The sample taken for sequencing was naive CD4+ T cells from blood. Every receptor here comes from a man aged 30 to 39 with type 1 diabetes.

J is TRBJ2-5 and V is TRBV4-2; 7 bases line up with TRBD2. With 0 bases clipped from V and 3 bases from J, the junction kept 7 bases outside the gene matches. Germline V gene sequence: CDR1 LGHNA, CDR2 YNFKEQ. This CDR3 is built from 16 residues. CDR3 nucleotides: TGTGCCAGCAGCCAAGATCCTGGCGGGAGAAAAGAGACCCAGTACTTC. Residues: CASSQDPGGRKETQYF.

The chain combines TRBV30 with TRBJ1-5; tentatively, D is TRBD1 (5 bases). Germline V gene data show CDR1 as GTSNPN and CDR2 as SVGIG (reference sequence). CDR3 size: 13 residues. V was trimmed by 4 bases and J by 5 bases, leaving 12 bases between them. The CDR3 region is CAWTTQGDQPQHF. The CDR3 region has the DNA TGTGCCTGGACGACCCAGGGTGATCAGCCCCAGCATTTT.

This clone has just a few counts. The V gene is TRBV28, the J gene TRBJ2-3; maybe TRBD1 (6 bases). V was pared by 7 bases and J by 3 bases, with 14 bases between. Germline lookup yields CDR1 MDHEN and CDR2 SYDVKM. The length of the CDR3 is 14 residues. CDR3 protein: CASTPTGKTDTQYF. The CDR3 DNA is TGTGCCAGCACCCCAACAGGGAAGACAGATACGCAGTATTTT.

The chain is built from TRBV9 and TRBJ1-2; 10 bases match TRBD1. There are 14 residues in the CDR3. Germline assignment: CDR1 SGDLS and CDR2 YYNGEE. The ends lost 3 bases at V and 5 bases at J; junction bases unmatched: 4. The CDR3 protein is CASSGVGQGYGYTF. The CDR3 DNA reads TGTGCCAGCAGCGGAGTGGGACAGGGGTATGGCTACACCTTC.

This clone has more than one count but fewer than ten. CDR3 loop: CASSIRDRLSETQYF. In DNA form, the CDR3 reads TGTGCCAGCAGCATACGGGACAGGCTATCAGAGACCCAGTACTTC. The chain recombines TRBV6-5 with TRBJ2-5; 8 bases are shared with TRBD1. The V gene end was trimmed by 6 bases and the J gene end by 4 bases; junction bases not matched to a gene: 10. Per the germline V gene, CDR1 is MNHEY and CDR2 is SVGAGI. This CDR3 comprises 15 residues.

This chain connects TRBV18 to TRBJ1-1; D is possibly TRBD1 (5 bases). V lost 6 bases and J lost 4, with 15 bases in between. The CDR3 extends over 14 amino acids. Germline V gives CDR1 KGHSH, CDR2 LQKENI. CDR3 amino acids: CASSPGTSATEAFF. CDR3 sequence (DNA): TGTGCCAGCTCTCCCGGGACTTCAGCCACTGAAGCTTTCTTT.

This clone came up a few times. The chain uses TRBV7-6 and TRBJ2-3; D gene ambiguous. CDR3 size: 12 residues. V was trimmed by 4 bases and J by 4 bases, leaving 6 bases between them. In germline, CDR1 is SGHVS, CDR2 FNYEAQ. CDR3 bases: TGTGCCAGCAGCTCCGTTTCAGATACGCAGTATTTT. Translated, it gives CASSSVSDTQYF.

This clone came up a few times. This chain uses TRBV28 with TRBJ1-1, with 8 bases identical to TRBD1. V lost 4 bases, J lost 6 bases, and 10 bases stayed unmatched. The CDR3 loop spans 15 amino acids. The germline gives CDR1 MDHEN, CDR2 SYDVKM. The CDR3 here is CASSSTGTGKPEAFF. Here the CDR3 DNA reads TGTGCCAGCAGTTCGACCGGGACAGGAAAACCTGAAGCTTTCTTT.

The chain is built from TRBV7-3 and TRBJ1-1; D is unresolved. Germline V lookup: CDR1 SGHTA, CDR2 FQGTGA. The CDR3 spans 13 residues. The ends were cut back, 4 bases at V and 1 base at J, with 7 bases in the middle. The CDR3 reads CASSSQANTEAFF. In nucleotides, the CDR3 is TGTGCCAGCAGCTCCCAGGCGAACACTGAAGCTTTCTTT.

As DNA, the CDR3 is TGTGCTAGTGGTTTCTTGGCGGGAGAGACCCAGTACTTC. Protein sequence: CASGFLAGETQYF. The chain uses TRBV12-5 and TRBJ2-5; a possible D gene is TRBD2 (5 bases). Trimming took off 3 bases at V and 4 bases at J, with 9 bases between the two ends. The CDR3 is made up of 13 amino acids. Germline V gives CDR1 LGHNT, CDR2 FRNRAP.

The V and J genes are TRBV18 and TRBJ1-5; possible D gene TRBD1, 6 bases. Between the trimmed V and J ends, which lost 4 bases and 3 bases, there was a span of 13 bases. The CDR3 has 15 residues. The germline V gene has CDR1 KGHSH and CDR2 LQKENI. The CDR3 nucleotides read TGTGCCAGCTCACTACAGGGAGGGTCCAATCAGCCCCAGCATTTT. Its protein product is CASSLQGGSNQPQHF.

This clone has a handful of counts. The CDR3 region has the DNA TGTGCCAGCAGCTTAGGAGACAGGGTCCCCCATGAGCAGTTCTTC. Protein sequence: CASSLGDRVPHEQFF. V gene TRBV7-2 combines with J gene TRBJ2-1, with 7 bases matching TRBD1. The germline V gene encodes CDR1 SGHTA and CDR2 FQGNSA. The CDR3 consists of 15 residues. J was trimmed by 8 bases and V by 1 base; bases with no gene match: 8.

The chain combines TRBV10-3 with TRBJ2-1, with D perhaps TRBD2 (6 bases). V lost 0 bases and J 8 bases, leaving 26 bases between the germline ends. The CDR3 extends over 19 amino acids. In germline, CDR1 is ENHRY, CDR2 SYGVKD. CDR3 nucleotides: TGTGCCATCAGTGAGTCAAGGGGTGGATTCACGGGGGATAGCTATGAGCAGTTCTTC. The encoded protein is CAISESRGGFTGDSYEQFF.

This clone was counted only a few times. V usage is TRBV7-3 and J usage is TRBJ1-1, with a possible D match to TRBD1 (5 bases). V lost 5 bases and J lost 1, with 11 bases in between. The CDR3 consists of 14 residues. Germline CDR1 reads SGHTA; CDR2 reads FQGTGA. As DNA, the CDR3 is TGTGCCAGCAGCCCGACAGCGACGAACACTGAAGCTTTCTTT. Translation: CASSPTATNTEAFF. The whole variable domain, filled in from reference TRBV7-3 and TRBJ1-1, reads GAGVSQTPSNKVTEKGKYVELRCDPISGHTALYWYRQSLGQGPEFLIYFQGTGAADDSGLPNDRFFAVRPEGSVSTLKIQRTERGDSAVYLCASSPTATNTEAFFGQGTRLTVV.

This clone appeared a few times. The chain links TRBV9 to TRBJ2-2; a possible D gene is TRBD2 (6 bases). The CDR3 spans 15 residues. Trimming took 4 bases from V and 7 from J, leaving 17 bases between them. Germline V gives CDR1 SGDLS, CDR2 YYNGEE. In DNA, the CDR3 is TGTGCCAGCAGCCAGAGGCAGGGAGGTTACGGGGAGCTGTTTTTT. Its translation: CASSQRQGGYGELFF. The whole variable domain, filled in from reference TRBV9 and TRBJ2-2, reads DSGVTQTPKHLITATGQRVTLRCSPRSGDLSVYWYQQSLDQGLQFLIQYYNGEERAKGNILERFSAQQFPDLHSELNLSSLELGDSALYFCASSQRQGGYGELFFGEGSRLTVL.

This chain connects TRBV9 to TRBJ2-1; TRBD2 agrees at 10 bases. Trimming cost V 0 bases and J 0 bases; bases outside gene matches: 3. Germline-derived CDR1 and CDR2 are SGDLS and YYNGEE. The CDR3 runs 17 residues. CDR3 amino acids: CASSVGLAGVSYNEQFF. DNA for the CDR3: TGTGCCAGCAGCGTAGGGCTAGCGGGGGTCTCCTACAATGAGCAGTTCTTC.

This clone was counted a few times. The chain recombines TRBV7-9 with TRBJ1-6; 8 bases map to TRBD1. This CDR3 comprises 15 residues. The V segment lost 4 bases and the J segment 6 bases; nucleotides outside the gene matches: 5. Germline V gene lookup returns CDR1 SEHNR and CDR2 FQNEAQ (reference sequence). The CDR3 nucleotides are TGTGCCAGCAGCTGGACAGGGTTGAGTAATTCACCCCTCCACTTT. It specifies CASSWTGLSNSPLHF.

This clone was counted between two and nine times. This sequence joins TRBV18 and TRBJ2-7; D gene uncertain. Between the trimmed V and J ends, which lost 0 bases and 1 base, there was a span of 13 bases. The CDR3 extends over 16 amino acids. Germline V gives CDR1 KGHSH, CDR2 LQKENI. The chain's CDR3 is CASSPPGSLRSYEQYF. As DNA, the CDR3 is TGTGCCAGCTCACCACCTGGCTCCCTCAGGTCCTACGAGCAGTACTTC.

The sample holds a few counts of this clone. This rearrangement joins TRBV5-4 to TRBJ2-7, with a tentative D call TRBD1 (5 bases). The CDR3 contains 12 residues. The V end was cut by 7 bases, the J end by 5 bases, with 13 bases between. The germline V gene encodes CDR1 SGHNT and CDR2 YYREEE (reference sequence). Here the CDR3 reads CASGAARNEQYF. DNA for the CDR3: TGTGCCAGCGGGGCCGCCAGGAACGAGCAGTACTTC.

This clone was counted only a few times. The chain is built from TRBV7-8 and TRBJ1-6; D gene ambiguous. CDR1 SGHVS and CDR2 FQNEAQ come from the germline V gene. The V and J ends lost 3 bases and 8 bases respectively, with 17 bases between them. The CDR3 contains 16 residues. The CDR3: CASSFPGRLTYSPLHF. The CDR3 DNA reads as TGTGCCAGCAGCTTTCCGGGCCGACTAACTTATTCACCCCTCCACTTT.

A few counts support this clone. The chain joins TRBV29-1 to TRBJ1-4, with D possibly TRBD1 on 6 matching bases. V was cut by 7 bases and J by 7 bases, with 19 bases left in between. Germline V gene sequence: CDR1 SQVTM, CDR2 ANQGSEA. The CDR3 loop spans 14 amino acids. The CDR3: CSAGTSTSLEKLFF. The CDR3 nucleotides read TGCAGCGCCGGGACAAGTACGTCGCTTGAAAAACTGTTTTTT.

V usage is TRBV9 and J usage is TRBJ2-2; TRBD1 might be the D (5 bases). The CDR3 has 17 residues. Germline CDR1 reads SGDLS; CDR2 reads YYNGEE. V was pared by 0 bases and J by 1 base, with 13 bases between. Written as DNA, the CDR3 is TGTGCCAGCAGCGTAGGTCTGGGGCAGGAGAACACCGGGGAGCTGTTTTTT. Translating gives CASSVGLGQENTGELFF.

A few counts support this clone. The chain recombines TRBV2 with TRBJ1-1, with 8 bases that match TRBD1. V dropped 10 bases and J dropped 1; count of bases not matched to a gene: 5. The germline CDR1 and CDR2 sequences are SNHLY and FYNNEI. The CDR3 covers 13 residues. CDR3 sequence reads: CATGQGRNTEAFF. Here the CDR3 DNA reads TGTGCCACAGGACAGGGAAGGAACACTGAAGCTTTCTTT.

The CDR3 sequence: CASSLWRRTNEKLFF. Here the CDR3 DNA reads TGTGCCAGCAGCTTGTGGAGGAGAACTAATGAAAAACTGTTTTTT. This sequence joins TRBV5-6 and TRBJ1-4; D remains unclear. Per germline, CDR1 SGHDT and CDR2 YYEEEE. CDR3 length equals 15 residues. V lost 1 base and J lost 1, with 8 bases in between.

The chain has TRBV6-1 and TRBJ1-4, with 10 nucleotides matching TRBD1. The germline V gene has CDR1 MNHNS and CDR2 SASEGT. The V and J ends lost 10 bases and 5 bases, in that order; junction bases with no gene match: 10. The CDR3 totals 15 residues. CDR3 in amino acids: CANRRPGQGNEKLFF. CDR3 nucleotides: TGTGCCAACAGGAGACCGGGACAGGGGAATGAAAAACTGTTTTTT.

This chain uses TRBV27 with TRBJ2-1, with 8 bases matching TRBD2. The CDR3 runs to 14 residues. The V and J ends lost 4 bases and 2 bases, in that order; junction bases with no gene match: 1. Looked up from germline, CDR1 is MNHEY and CDR2 is SMNVEV (reference sequence). CDR3 in DNA: TGTGCCAGCAGTTCTAGCGGGCCCTACAATGAGCAGTTCTTC. This translates into CASSSSGPYNEQFF.

V is TRBV7-2 and J is TRBJ1-4; D perhaps matches TRBD1 (5 bases). This CDR3 has 15 residues. V lost 1 base, J lost 6 bases, and 12 bases lay in between. Looked up from germline, CDR1 is SGHTA and CDR2 is FQGNSA. The DNA of the CDR3 is TGTGCCAGCAGCTTAGTGGGGGGTCTTGATGAAAAACTGTTTTTT. Amino acids: CASSLVGGLDEKLFF.

The chain combines TRBV5-4 with TRBJ1-5; D is perhaps TRBD1 (5 bases). CDR1 is SGHNT and CDR2 is YYREEE in the germline V gene (reference sequence). This CDR3 has 11 residues. Trimming shortened V by 2 bases and J by 14 bases, and 11 bases separated the two germline ends. CDR3 residues: CASSFFAREHF. CDR3 nucleotides: TGTGCCAGCAGCTTCTTTGCCAGGGAGCATTTT.